This T cell receptor (beta chain) was sequenced in a study of OX40 agonist ivuxolimab in advanced cancers. In the study overall: Ivuxolimab, which targeted the costimulatory receptor OX40 (CD134), was an agonistic, fully human IgG2 monoclonal antibody. Intravenous ivuxolimab was administered to patients every 2 weeks at six dose levels: 0.01, 0.1, 0.3, 1.5, 3 and 10 mg/kg. Of the roughly 51 dose-escalation patients, hepatocellular carcinoma was present in roughly 19, melanoma in approximately 15, renal cell carcinoma in 9 and head and neck cancer in 9. A male proportion of 75% to 85% and a mean age of roughly 55 years, ranging from about 23 to 90, were recorded for the dose-escalation cohort. Patients were allowed to have had prior anti-PD-1, anti-PD-L1 or anti-CTLA-4 therapy, and 30% to 40% of the dose-escalation patients had previously received checkpoint inhibitors. Three dose-escalation patients achieved partial responses, one with hepatocellular carcinoma and two with cutaneous melanoma. Peripheral TCRbeta sequencing aimed to test whether ivuxolimab altered TCR sequence diversity and caused clonal T-cell expansion. The monotherapy dose-escalation portion (N ≈ 56 patients) of the phase I ivuxolimab trial is reported in the paper. General findings and caveats noted by the study authors: After ivuxolimab, CD8+ T cells had more expanded clones than CD4+ T cells on average. Partial responders in the 0.1-3.0 mg/kg groups had among the lowest normalized peripheral clonal expansion, especially among CD8+ T cells. Low levels of normalized T-cell clonal expansion were also seen in some patients who did not respond. The antigen specificity of the peripheral T cells that underwent clonal expansion was not determined. Clonal expansion of both CD4+ and CD8+ blood T cells was observed from baseline to week 6 at doses 0.1 to 3.0 mg/kg.

The junction shows trimming of 3 bases on V and 2 bases on J, plus 14 bases between the germline ends. The germline V gene (reference sequence) specifies PRHDT as CDR1 and FYEKMQ as CDR2. The CDR3, from cysteine to phenylalanine, totals 15 residues. The CDR3 DNA has 45 bases and is translated from base 1. The trial excluded patients who had a history of autoimmune disease or were on systemic immunosuppression. Peripheral blood for TCR sequencing was collected from all dose cohorts at baseline, on cycle 4 day 1, and on cycle 7 day 1. Samples came from an open-label, multicenter, first-in-human phase I dose-escalation trial of ivuxolimab. Adults with locally advanced or metastatic melanoma, renal cell carcinoma, hepatocellular carcinoma or head and neck squamous cell carcinoma were enrolled in the trial. Before TCR sequencing, CD4+ T cells and CD8+ T cells were sorted from peripheral blood as separate populations.

This clone was seen a handful of times. What this receptor recognizes is not known. Base qualities are missing; no much larger clone stands one base away. To sequence the TCRbeta CDR3 region, genomic DNA was isolated from the sorted cells. TCRbeta CDR3 regions were sequenced using the immunoSEQ Assay. What TCRdb holds here is the immuneACCESS table cut down to in-frame rearrangements. Part of the clones is not present; checked against another copy, under half of the missing clones reflect an unresolved V gene, and the others are unexplained. The sample data list 15,000 to 20,000 clones, and roughly two thirds of these were observed just once. The ten biggest clones cover 24% of the sample.

Rearrangement joined TRBV13 to TRBJ2-7; TRBD1 is a possible D gene, resting on 5 matching bases. The sample in question was CD4+ or CD8+ T cells sorted from blood, obtained in a trial of the OX40 agonist ivuxolimab. The origin of this receptor is an adult with an advanced solid tumor such as melanoma, head and neck, liver or kidney cancer. CDR3 protein: CASSFSGLFPYEQYF. The nucleotides are TGTGCCAGCAGCTTTTCAGGGCTGTTTCCCTACGAGCAGTACTTC.